This T cell receptor beta chain was retrieved from a study of blood T cells in healthy people across ages. Whole-study results and caveats: Higher diversity, along with more naive CD4+ cells, distinguished long-lived donors from aged donors.

There are 15 residues in the CDR3. From germline, CDR1 is SGHRS and CDR2 YFSETQ. With respect to this clonotype: Its specificity is not known.

Through a sample-barcoded 5' primer and a J-beta primer mix, a second PCR was run for roughly 7 to 11 cycles. TCRdb called the 5' RACE reads again in MiXCR, with one record for every CDR3 protein. The table records about 840,000 distinct CDR3 sequences, 25% to 35% of them present only once. These same data were also listed under a study on T cells of mothers and their children. Per that paper: The yield was over 8 million TCR beta CDR3 reads from each mother and a few million from each child.

Sequencing was done on a sample of blood. The V call is TRBV5-1, the J call TRBJ2-1; perhaps TRBD1 as D (5 bases). The DNA end is more similar to TRBJ2-7, so the J call may be wrong. The source of this sequence is a woman between 35 and 50 years old in good health. CDR3 coding DNA: TGCGCCAGCAGCTTGACAGGACCGACCTACAATGAGCAGTACTTC. It yields the protein CASSLTGPTYNEQYF.